These 32 T cell receptor beta chains came from one sample sequenced in a study of regulatory T cells in long-lasting Graves disease. Library construction for TCR beta used iRepertoire HTBI primers and Arm-PCR of CDR3 regions. TCRdb fed the multiplex PCR reads into MiXCR, producing one record per CDR3 protein. The data hold a few hundred thousand distinct CDR3 sequences, with 23% observed a single time. Time point defined: persistent/refractory GD, antithyroid drugs over 5 years with positive TRAb. The TCR library was prepared using RNA isolated from PBMCs. Sequenced here: peripheral blood mononuclear cells (PBMCs), sampled when the disease was refractory, from a patient treated with antithyroid drugs. The source is a woman in her thirties or forties with Graves disease.

The chain recombines TRBV6-1 with TRBJ2-1; perhaps TRBD1 as D (5 bases). The CDR3 loop spans 15 amino acids. Per the germline V gene, CDR1 is MNHNS and CDR2 is SASEGT. V lost 6 bases to trimming and J lost 2 bases, with 14 bases between them. Here the CDR3 DNA reads TGTGCCAGCAGCTACGAAGGGGCAGCCTACAATGAGCAGTTCTTC. Translation: CASSYEGAAYNEQFF.

On this clonotype itself: One end of the junction does not line up with germline, which may come from a read error. This sequence joins TRBV7-9 and TRBJ2-7; D might be TRBD2 (6 bases). The V gene's germline CDR1 is SEHNR and CDR2 FQNEAQ (reference sequence). The CDR3 extends over 12 amino acids. CDR3 sequence (DNA): TGTACCAGCAGCTTGGCGGGGACCGAGCAGTACTTC. It is translated as CTSSLAGTEQYF. The whole variable domain, filled in from reference TRBV7-9 and TRBJ2-7, reads DTGVSQNPRHKITKRGQNVTFRCDPISEHNRLYWYRQTLGQGPEFLTYFQNEAQLEKSRLLSDRFSAERPKGSFSTLEIQRTEQGDSAMYLCTSSLAGTEQYFGPGTRLTVT.

The table lists this clonotype with many counts. This rearrangement joins TRBV2 to TRBJ2-5; D is unresolved. Trimming removed 4 bases at V and 5 bases at J, with 17 bases between. The CDR3 covers 15 residues. Germline CDR1 and CDR2: SNHLY and FYNNEI. The CDR3 sequence is CASSVRTRTGETQYF. The CDR3 nucleotides are TGTGCCAGCAGTGTAAGGACCCGAACCGGGGAGACCCAGTACTTC.

This clonotype has a handful of counts. This chain links TRBV6-6 with TRBJ2-7; no firm D call. This CDR3 has 12 amino acids. With 4 bases removed from V and 5 bases from J, the gap between germline ends came to 9 bases. CDR1 and CDR2 from the germline V gene are MNHNY and SVGAGI (reference sequence). CDR3 bases: TGTGCCAGCAGTTGGACCCGGGACGAGCAGTACTTC. Protein: CASSWTRDEQYF.

J is TRBJ1-5 and V is TRBV10-1; D remains ambiguous. Germline V gene data show CDR1 as WNHNN and CDR2 as SYGVQD (reference sequence). The CDR3 is 15 amino acids. The CDR3 nucleotides are TGCCCTGGATCAATACGAAACAATAGCAATCAGCCCCAGCATTTT. It yields the protein CPGSIRNNSNQPQHF.

This chain uses TRBV9 with TRBJ1-2, with a possible D match to TRBD1 (5 bases). This CDR3 region has 14 residues. The germline gives CDR1 SGDLS, CDR2 YYNGEE. V lost 0 bases, J lost 4 bases, and 10 bases lay in between. Here the CDR3 DNA reads TGTGCCAGCAGCGTAGGGACACCCCCCTATGGCTACACCTTC. Protein sequence: CASSVGTPPYGYTF. Filled out from reference TRBV9 and TRBJ1-2, the complete variable domain reads DSGVTQTPKHLITATGQRVTLRCSPRSGDLSVYWYQQSLDQGLQFLIQYYNGEERAKGNILERFSAQQFPDLHSELNLSSLELGDSALYFCASSVGTPPYGYTFGSGTRLTVV.

This clonotype came up once. The rearrangement joins TRBV5-6 to TRBJ2-7; D gene ambiguous. The CDR3 is 16 amino acids. V shed 1 base and J shed 6 bases, with 20 bases lying between them. Germline V gene lookup returns CDR1 SGHDT and CDR2 YYEEEE. CDR3 in DNA: TGTGCCAGCAGCTTGCCTTTTGAGACAAAACTAAGCGAGCAGTACTTC. Amino acids: CASSLPFETKLSEQYF.

The table lists this clonotype with many counts. This rearrangement joins TRBV7-9 to TRBJ2-7; TRBD2 might be the D (5 bases). V shed 4 bases and J shed 3 bases, with 10 bases lying between them. CDR1 is SEHNR, CDR2 FQNEAQ, per germline (reference sequence). This CDR3 has 13 amino acids. The CDR3 spells CASSSPRDYEQYF. CDR3 coding DNA: TGTGCCAGCAGCTCACCACGGGACTACGAGCAGTACTTC.

The chain has TRBV6-1 and TRBJ1-5, with D perhaps TRBD1 (5 bases). The germline V gene has CDR1 MNHNS and CDR2 SASEGT. V was trimmed by 4 bases and J by 4 bases, leaving 17 bases between them. The CDR3 loop spans 16 amino acids. The CDR3 coding sequence is TGTGCCAGCAGTGGGGGTTGGCAGGGTGGTAATCAGCCCCAGCATTTT. The encoded protein is CASSGGWQGGNQPQHF.

The V gene is TRBV14, the J gene TRBJ2-7, with D perhaps given as TRBD1 or TRBD2 (5 bases each). There are 13 residues in the CDR3. The V gene's germline CDR1 is SGHDN and CDR2 FVKESK. V was shortened by 3 bases and J by 6 bases, with 12 bases between the two germline ends. The chain's CDR3 is CASSQMRGSEQYF. CDR3 nucleotide sequence: TGTGCCAGCAGCCAGATGAGGGGTTCCGAGCAGTACTTC.

This clonotype was recorded many times. The chain uses TRBV6-1 and TRBJ1-5, with 7 bases that match TRBD1. Germline CDR1 and CDR2: MNHNS and SASEGT. The CDR3 spans 13 residues. V lost 10 bases, J lost 9 bases, and 12 bases stayed unmatched. CDR3 nucleotides: TGTGCCACCAGGGACAGCCAACTGGGGCCCCAGCATTTT. Residues: CATRDSQLGPQHF.

This clonotype was detected many times. The chain joins TRBV7-6 to TRBJ2-7; 9 positions match TRBD1. CDR3 length: 14 residues. V lost 5 bases and J lost 4; bases outside the gene matches: 6. The V gene's germline CDR1 is SGHVS and CDR2 FNYEAQ. The CDR3: CASSPRDRVYEQYF. The CDR3 bases are TGTGCCAGCAGCCCACGGGACAGGGTGTACGAGCAGTACTTC. The full variable domain, with the rest looked up from reference TRBV7-6 and TRBJ2-7, is GAGVSQSPRYKVTKRGQDVALRCDPISGHVSLYWYRQALGQGPEFLTYFNYEAQQDKSGLPNDRFSAERPEGSISTLTIQRTEQRDSAMYRCASSPRDRVYEQYFGPGTRLTVT.

This clonotype appeared a few times. The rearrangement links TRBV9 to TRBJ1-2; possible D gene TRBD1, 5 bases. CDR3 length: 12 amino acids. V was cut by 0 bases and J by 6 bases, with 6 bases left in between. Germline values: CDR1 SGDLS, CDR2 YYNGEE. In nucleotides, the CDR3 is TGTGCCAGCAGCGTAGAAGGGGATGGCTACACCTTC. Encoded protein: CASSVEGDGYTF.

At least ten counts were recorded for this clonotype. V and J are TRBV28 and TRBJ1-4; D is possibly TRBD1 (6 bases). The ends were cut back, 6 bases at V and 7 bases at J, with 18 bases in the middle. The CDR3 extends over 15 amino acids. CDR1 and CDR2 from the germline V gene are MDHEN and SYDVKM. CDR3 in amino acids: CASSHREDGSEKLFF. As DNA, the CDR3 is TGTGCCAGCAGCCACAGGGAGGATGGCAGTGAAAAACTGTTTTTT.

This clonotype was recorded many times. The rearrangement uses TRBV28 and TRBJ1-1; D unresolved. Germline loops: CDR1 MDHEN, CDR2 SYDVKM. The CDR3 runs to 13 residues. Trimming took off 6 bases at V and 2 bases at J, with 10 bases between the two ends. CDR3 sequence: CASSDLLNTEAFF. CDR3 nucleotide sequence: TGTGCCAGCAGCGACCTACTTAACACTGAAGCTTTCTTT.

The chain is built from TRBV12-3 or TRBV12-4 and TRBJ2-2; 7 nucleotides align to TRBD2. The CDR3 length is 16 residues. The J segment lost 0 bases and the V segment lost 1 base, leaving 2 bases of the junction unmatched. The CDR3 coding sequence is TGTGCCAGCAGTTTAGGACTAGCTTCGAACACCGGGGAGCTGTTTTTT. Its translation: CASSLGLASNTGELFF.

Turning to this clonotype: A much larger clone is a single base away; this may be a read error. The CDR3 does not end in the conserved phenylalanine or tryptophan, so this is likely a read error. CDR3 protein: CASSWRIYTEAFS. CDR3 bases: TGTGCCAGCAGTTGGCGGATATACACTGAAGCTTTCTCT. The chain carries TRBV6-9 and TRBJ1-1, with unresolved D. CDR3 length equals 13 residues. The germline CDR1 and CDR2 sequences are MNHGY and SVAAGI. V was clipped by 4 bases and J by 3 bases, with 9 bases between them.

This clonotype showed up many times. V gene TRBV6-2 or TRBV6-3 combines with J gene TRBJ1-3; D gene uncertain. V was pared by 5 bases and J by 2 bases, with 13 bases between. Germline V gene data show CDR1 as MNHEY and CDR2 as SVGEGT. CDR3 size: 15 residues. The CDR3 coding sequence is TGTGCCAGCAGTGCCCACGGGAGTACTGGAAACACCATATATTTT. Protein: CASSAHGSTGNTIYF.

The V and J genes are TRBV28 and TRBJ2-1; 7 bases line up with TRBD2. The CDR3 extends over 19 amino acids. V lost 6 bases, J lost 5 bases, and 22 bases stayed unmatched. Germline CDR1 is MDHEN and CDR2 is SYDVKM. DNA of the CDR3: TGTGCCAGCAGCTCAAAAGAGGGCAAATTACGGGACTACAACAATGAGCAGTTCTTC. It yields the protein CASSSKEGKLRDYNNEQFF.

Regarding this clonotype: Possible read error: a much larger clone is one base away. The chain employs TRBV11-2 and TRBJ2-7; D unresolved. V gave up 5 bases and J gave up 7 bases, with 15 bases separating them. This CDR3 is 13 amino acids long. Germline V gives CDR1 SGHAT, CDR2 FQNNGV. In DNA, the CDR3 is TGTGCCAGCAGCCATAGGTTCTGCGTGGAGCAGTACTTC. The encoded protein is CASSHRFCVEQYF.

This clonotype occurred a few times. CDR3 nucleotide sequence: TGTGCCAGCAGTCTAGGTCGTGCCACCGGGGAGCTGTTTTTT. This gives the protein CASSLGRATGELFF. V and J are TRBV6-1 and TRBJ2-2, with D unresolved. Germline V gene sequence: CDR1 MNHNS, CDR2 SASEGT. This CDR3 has 14 residues. Trimming left V 5 bases short and J 4 bases short, with 11 bases between.

This clonotype has a handful of counts. V is TRBV6-1 and J is TRBJ1-1; D is ambiguous. CDR1 and CDR2 from the germline V gene are MNHNS and SASEGT. The CDR3 sequence is 13 residues long. Trimming removed 6 bases from V and 1 base from J, with 9 bases in between. This CDR3 is CASRRAPNTEAFF. The CDR3 DNA reads TGTGCCAGCAGACGGGCCCCGAACACTGAAGCTTTCTTT.

The table lists this clonotype with a few counts. The chain carries TRBV2 and TRBJ2-2; D is undetermined. The germline V gene has CDR1 SNHLY and CDR2 FYNNEI. Trimming took 5 bases from V and 0 from J, leaving 10 bases between them. This CDR3 contains 15 residues. The CDR3: CASSSDTPNTGELFF. The CDR3 DNA reads as TGTGCCAGCAGTAGCGACACTCCGAACACCGGGGAGCTGTTTTTT.

V usage is TRBV7-2 and J usage is TRBJ2-5; 7 nucleotides align to TRBD1. This CDR3 region has 16 residues. The germline V gene encodes CDR1 SGHTA and CDR2 FQGNSA. After removal of 2 bases from V and 3 bases from J, the junction contained 9 bases not matched to a gene. CDR3 amino acids: CASSLRVWGTEETQYF. The CDR3, as DNA: TGTGCCAGCAGCTTACGGGTTTGGGGGACAGAAGAGACCCAGTACTTC.

In this sample, this clonotype turned up a few times. This chain links TRBV29-1 with TRBJ2-1; D not certain. The CDR3 extends over 15 amino acids. The germline gives CDR1 SQVTM, CDR2 ANQGSEA. Deletions cut 1 base from V and 2 bases from J, with 12 bases between. CDR3 amino acids: CSVEGTAVTYNEQFF. The CDR3 coding sequence is TGCAGCGTTGAAGGAACTGCAGTCACCTACAATGAGCAGTTCTTC.

In its sample, this clonotype was seen many times. The chain couples TRBV6-7 to TRBJ1-1; D call uncertain. TRBV6-7 is noted as an ORF with a role that remains uncertain. The V gene lost 4 bases and the J gene lost 1 base, with 10 bases spanning the gap. This CDR3 comprises 14 residues. CDR3 in DNA: TGTGCCAGCAGTTCCGGACGTCCGAACACTGAAGCTTTCTTT. This translates into CASSSGRPNTEAFF.

This clonotype showed up many times. The chain is built from TRBV6-1 and TRBJ1-2; D ambiguous. CDR3 length: 16 residues. V was clipped by 1 base and J by 4 bases, with 16 bases between them. Per the germline V gene, CDR1 is MNHNS and CDR2 is SASEGT. Here the CDR3 DNA reads TGTGCCAGCAGTGAAGGAGTTTACGTAGGGATCTATGGCTACACCTTC. It codes for CASSEGVYVGIYGYTF.

This clonotype has a handful of counts. This sequence joins TRBV20-1 and TRBJ2-7, with 11 bases identical to TRBD2. With V trimmed by 3 bases and J by 5 bases, 3 bases remained unmatched. Per the germline V gene, CDR1 is DFQATT and CDR2 is SNEGSKA (reference sequence). The CDR3 consists of 13 residues. CDR3 sequence (DNA): TGCAGTGCTAGCTCACTAGCGGGAGACGAGCAGTACTTC. Its protein is CSASSLAGDEQYF.

The chain employs TRBV2 and TRBJ1-5; TRBD1 aligns across 7 bases. Germline lookup yields CDR1 SNHLY and CDR2 FYNNEI. The CDR3 consists of 13 residues. After removal of 9 bases from V and 4 bases from J, the junction contained 6 bases not matched to a gene. CDR3 residues: CASTGTENQPQHF. CDR3 DNA: TGTGCCAGTACCGGGACAGAAAATCAGCCCCAGCATTTT.

This clonotype was detected ten times or more. V and J are TRBV15 and TRBJ1-5; no definite D call. The germline V gene has CDR1 LNHNV and CDR2 YYDKDF (reference sequence). This CDR3 has 13 amino acids. V dropped 3 bases and J dropped 0 bases, with 3 bases sitting between them. The CDR3 nucleotides are TGTGCCACCAGCAGTGATAGCAATCAGCCCCAGCATTTT. This sequence encodes CATSSDSNQPQHF.

This clonotype has ten or more counts. The chain uses TRBV28 and TRBJ1-5, with a tentative D call TRBD1 (5 bases). Trimming left V 2 bases short and J 6 bases short, with 17 bases between. The CDR3 has 16 residues. Germline V gene lookup returns CDR1 MDHEN and CDR2 SYDVKM. The CDR3 loop reads CASSLRGTGRRQPQHF. The CDR3 DNA follows: TGTGCCAGCAGTTTAAGGGGCACAGGAAGGCGTCAGCCCCAGCATTTT.

This clonotype was picked up one time. The chain recombines TRBV6-1 with TRBJ2-2; no definite D call. The germline V and J ends were trimmed by 5 bases and 11 bases, with 12 bases remaining between them. Germline V gives CDR1 MNHNS, CDR2 SASEGT. This CDR3 spans 12 amino acids. In DNA, the CDR3 is TGTGCCAGCAGTCCCTGGGTCGCCGAGCTGTTTTTT. Translated: CASSPWVAELFF.